The entry below gives a single T cell receptor (beta chain) sequence along with its context. Antigen specificity is unknown. This CDR3 has 16 residues. V was trimmed by 3 bases and J by 0 bases, leaving 15 bases between them. The germline CDR1 and CDR2 sequences are SGHRS and YFSETQ. Each CDR3 protein is one row after TCRdb ran MiXCR on the reads. The sample gives approximately 77,000 distinct CDR3 sequences, around 21% of which show up once; 8.3% is in the top ten. This sample is part of a study of type 1 regulatory T cells. Looking at the study overall: T-allo10 is a Tr1-enriched, alloantigen-specific CD4 T cell product made in vitro.

General study findings and limits: Type 1 regulatory T cells had a more restricted TCR repertoire than non-type 1 regulatory T cells.

The sample consisted of cultured type 1 regulatory T (Tr1) cells, either the whole culture or a sorted fraction (not recorded which). The chain combines TRBV5-1 with TRBJ1-1; D might be TRBD1 (5 bases). This clonotype originated in a human donor in good health. CDR3 loop: CASSSTPGGMNTEAFF. The CDR3 DNA reads TGCGCCAGCAGCTCAACCCCCGGGGGGATGAACACTGAAGCTTTCTTT.